The 4 T cell receptor beta chains reported below all come from one sample, sequenced in a study of control samples from healthy donors and cancer patients. Some clones are missing from TCRdb's copy, which holds only in-frame ones; the method was immunoSEQ multiplex PCR. The table has around 70,000 clones, around 93% seen once. The sequenced sample consisted of blood. The receptors here all came from a young woman in good health.

V is TRBV19 and J is TRBJ1-6; no reliable D call. Germline CDR1 reads LNHDA; CDR2 reads SQIVND (reference sequence). Trimming stripped 5 bases from V and 4 bases from J, with 9 bases between. This CDR3 region has 14 residues. The CDR3 sequence: CASSVHGYNSPLHF. The CDR3 DNA reads TGTGCCAGTAGTGTACACGGGTATAATTCACCCCTCCACTTT.

The chain joins TRBV14 to TRBJ1-2; the D gene is possibly TRBD1 (5 bases). The CDR3 consists of 16 residues. V was trimmed by 4 bases and J by 0 bases, leaving 15 bases between them. The germline CDR1 and CDR2 sequences are SGHDN and FVKESK. The DNA of the CDR3 is TGTGCCAGCAGCCCTTTGTTGGGGCCAGCTAACTATGGCTACACCTTC. Its translation is CASSPLLGPANYGYTF.

V usage is TRBV7-9 and J usage is TRBJ1-1; weak D call: TRBD1 (6 bases). This CDR3 has 17 residues. The V end lost 5 bases, the J end lost 0 bases, and 19 bases lay between the germline ends. Germline values: CDR1 SEHNR, CDR2 FQNEAQ (reference sequence). CDR3 nucleotide sequence: TGTGCCAGCAGCCTAGGAATGGGGGGCGCTATGAACACTGAAGCTTTCTTT. As protein: CASSLGMGGAMNTEAFF.

The chain carries TRBV30 and TRBJ1-1, with a tentative D call TRBD1 (5 bases). This CDR3 region has 11 residues. Trimming left V 2 bases short and J 8 bases short, with 9 bases between. Germline assignment: CDR1 GTSNPN and CDR2 SVGIG (reference sequence). CDR3 nucleotide sequence: TGTGCCTGGAGTTGGGAGGGGGAAGCTTTCTTT. Residues: CAWSWEGEAFF.